This is a list of T cell receptor beta chains from one sample in a study of breast tumors, draining lymph nodes, adjacent tissues. TCRdb fed the multiplex PCR reads into MiXCR, producing one record per CDR3 protein. Of 200,000 to 300,000 distinct CDR3 sequences listed, around 30% are singletons. Input material: axillary lymph node tissue. The receptors were gathered from a female donor with breast cancer. Some clones in this sample may be carry-over from other donors' samples. Each CDR3 is given with its conserved first and last residue. A D gene is named only where the DNA matches it firmly.

CDR3 protein	V gene	J gene	CDR3 length	D gene
CASSAGTGGPQGYTF	TRBV12-3/TRBV12-4	TRBJ1-2	15	TRBD1
CASSVQAGSKADTQYF	TRBV6-4	TRBJ2-3	16	TRBD2
CASSSLSGRSLNEQFF	TRBV5-4	TRBJ2-1	16	TRBD2
CSARGSGAGAGREQYF	TRBV20-1	TRBJ2-7	16	TRBD2
CATSLDRGRRDTQYF	TRBV15	TRBJ2-3	15	TRBD1
CASSTSGGKNIQYF	TRBV19	TRBJ2-4	14	NA
CASSLYRGANTGELFF	TRBV5-4	TRBJ2-2	16	TRBD2
CSALGRSYNEQFF	TRBV20-1	TRBJ2-1	13	NA
CASSLRGSGRDRGRWAGELFF	TRBV7-3	TRBJ2-2	21	TRBD1
CSTGTGQLQHF	TRBV20-1	TRBJ1-5	11	NA
CASSLGTVIGNTIYF	TRBV5-1	TRBJ1-3	15	TRBD1
CSARAITGTGRNSPLHF	TRBV20-1	TRBJ1-6	17	TRBD1
CASSLDYGSGQYF	TRBV7-2	TRBJ2-7	13	NA
CASNPQGRTDTQYF	TRBV19	TRBJ2-3	14	NA
CASSRQAFTDTQYF	TRBV18	TRBJ2-3	14	NA
CASSQGPSGSYEQFF	TRBV14	TRBJ2-1	15	TRBD2
CASSFRQGGGNQPQHF	TRBV12-3/TRBV12-4	TRBJ1-5	16	TRBD1
CASSQGLAGGLNEQFF	TRBV4-1	TRBJ2-1	16	TRBD2
CAISGSRASGEQETQYF	TRBV10-3	TRBJ2-5	17	TRBD2
CASTGLYNEQFF	TRBV27	TRBJ2-1	12	NA
CASSYRLAGPKETQYF	TRBV12-3/TRBV12-4	TRBJ2-5	16	TRBD2
CASSVDDQEQFF	TRBV9	TRBJ2-1	12	NA
CSASGGSSLYGYTF	TRBV20-1	TRBJ1-2	14	NA
CASSLSRGGKETQCF	TRBV5-1	TRBJ2-5	15	NA
CASSPTSPSEQFF	TRBV13	TRBJ2-1	13	NA
CASSFSEGWGCVKLETQYF	TRBV5-1	TRBJ2-5	19	NA